This TCR beta chain was documented in a study of sequential checkpoint blockade in melanoma. Study as a whole: Each arm's sequence ended with maintenance nivolumab. Under 25 patients had matched tumor biopsies before treatment and at week 13 after nivolumab or ipilimumab alone.

The protocol was immunoSEQ multiplex PCR, while the TCRdb copy is restricted to in-frame clones and leaves out a portion. The sample lists 1,400 to 1,500 clones, around 23% occurring once. Germline V lookup: CDR1 MNHGY, CDR2 SAAAGT. Trimming shortened V by 2 bases and J by 3 bases, and 17 bases separated the two germline ends. This CDR3 region has 18 residues. This clone is deemed medium-sized. This sample's treatment: randomized to nivolumab then ipilimumab (arm A) or the reverse (arm B). Patients had received no earlier DNA-damaging chemotherapy. The sequenced sample was tumor tissue (inferred from file names), obtained from a patient given nivolumab and ipilimumab in sequence. The clonotype comes from a human donor with melanoma. V usage is TRBV6-8 and J usage is TRBJ2-6, with D perhaps TRBD2 (5 bases). The CDR3 protein is CASSYRLFGVGGANVLTF. The CDR3 region has the DNA TGTGCCAGCAGTTACCGTCTTTTCGGGGTTGGTGGGGCCAACGTCCTGACTTTC.